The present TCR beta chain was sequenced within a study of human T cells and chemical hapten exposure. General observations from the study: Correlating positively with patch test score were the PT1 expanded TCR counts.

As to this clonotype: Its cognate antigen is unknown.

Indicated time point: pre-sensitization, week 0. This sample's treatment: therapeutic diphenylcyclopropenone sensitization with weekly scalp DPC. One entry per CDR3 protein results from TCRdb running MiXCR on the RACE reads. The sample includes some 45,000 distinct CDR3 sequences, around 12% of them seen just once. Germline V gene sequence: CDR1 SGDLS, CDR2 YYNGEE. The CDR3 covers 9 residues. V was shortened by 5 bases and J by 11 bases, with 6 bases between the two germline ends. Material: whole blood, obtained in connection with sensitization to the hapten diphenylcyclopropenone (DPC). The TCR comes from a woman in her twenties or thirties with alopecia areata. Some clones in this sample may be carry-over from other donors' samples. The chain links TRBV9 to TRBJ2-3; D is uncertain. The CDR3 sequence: CASRVVQYF. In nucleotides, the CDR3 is TGTGCCAGCAGGGTGGTGCAGTATTTT.